The 15 T cell receptor beta chains below come from one sample, sequenced in a study of T-cell reconstitution after alpha-beta-depleted transplantation in children. TCRbeta library construction was performed incorporating unique molecular identifiers. TCRdb re-called the PCR reads with MiXCR, one entry per CDR3 protein. The repertoire holds over 120,000 distinct CDR3 sequences, about 9% seen once, with about a sixth in the top ten. Sequenced material: PBMCs, mostly from graft donor cells, taken 180 days after TCRalphabeta/CD19-depleted stem cell transplant. All receptors come from a female patient younger than 10 who had a stem cell transplant for congenital amegakaryocytic thrombocytopenia, so the T cells may come from the graft donor.

The V and J genes are TRBV20-1 and TRBJ2-3; possibly TRBD2 for D (5 bases). The V and J ends lost 2 bases and 4 bases respectively, with 13 bases between them. The CDR3 is 14 amino acids. Germline V gene data show CDR1 as DFQATT and CDR2 as SNEGSKA (reference sequence). The CDR3, as DNA: TGCAGTGCTAGAACTGGGAGAGCGGCAGATACGCAGTATTTT. Protein product: CSARTGRAADTQYF.

At least ten counts were recorded for this clonotype. The J gene is TRBJ2-4, the V gene TRBV10-3; TRBD2 is a possible D gene (5 bases). The germline V gene has CDR1 ENHRY and CDR2 SYGVKD. V was cut by 8 bases and J by 0 bases, with 11 bases left in between. The length of the CDR3 is 14 residues. The CDR3 DNA follows: TGTGCCATCGGAGCGGACCTAGCCAAAAACATTCAGTACTTC. Its protein product is CAIGADLAKNIQYF.

This clonotype has a handful of counts. The chain links TRBV2 to TRBJ2-7, with TRBD2 identical over 10 bases. The germline V gene encodes CDR1 SNHLY and CDR2 FYNNEI. CDR3 length: 13 residues. V gave up 9 bases and J gave up 1 base; unmatched junction bases: 3. The CDR3 is CARKLAGSYEQYF. Written as DNA, the CDR3 is TGTGCCAGAAAACTAGCGGGATCCTACGAGCAGTACTTC. The whole variable domain, filled in from reference TRBV2 and TRBJ2-7, reads EPEVTQTPSHQVTQMGQEVILRCVPISNHLYFYWYRQILGQKVEFLVSFYNNEISEKSEIFDDQFSVERPDGSNFTLKIRSTKLEDSAMYFCARKLAGSYEQYFGPGTRLTVT.

This clonotype appeared once. This may be a read error: a much more frequent sequence differs by one nucleotide. The rearrangement links TRBV7-2 to TRBJ2-3; a weak D match, TRBD2 (6 bases). Trimming left V 0 bases short and J 2 bases short, with 18 bases between. Germline V gene data show CDR1 as SGHTA and CDR2 as FQGNSA. The CDR3 runs 18 residues. CDR3 residues: CASSLALMSGRDTDTQYF. The DNA of the CDR3 is TGTGCCAGCAGCTTAGCGCTAATGTCTGGGCGGGACACAGATACGCAGTATTTT.

In this sample, this clonotype turned up many times. V usage is TRBV5-5 and J usage is TRBJ2-5, with a possible D match to TRBD1 (6 bases). The CDR3 is 12 amino acids. Germline lookup yields CDR1 SGHKS and CDR2 YYEKEE (reference sequence). Trimming removed 3 bases from V and 5 bases from J, with 8 bases in between. The CDR3, as DNA: TGTGCCAGCAGCTCTCAGGGGGAGACCCAGTACTTC. This codes for CASSSQGETQYF.

The V gene is TRBV6-1, the J gene TRBJ1-2, with 7 nucleotides matching TRBD1. CDR3 length equals 13 residues. The germline CDR1 and CDR2 sequences are MNHNS and SASEGT. Germline trimming cut 6 bases from V and 7 bases from J; bases unmatched to any gene: 8. CDR3 coding DNA: TGTGCCAGCAGCAATCCTCGGACAGGTGGCTACACCTTC. Translation: CASSNPRTGGYTF.

The sample holds a few counts of this clonotype. The CDR3 coding sequence is TGTGCCAGCAGCTGGGGGGGGGGGAGGACTGAAGCTTTCTTT. It yields the protein CASSWGGGRTEAFF. The gene calls are TRBV28 and TRBJ1-1; D might be TRBD1 (5 bases). With 6 bases removed from V and 5 bases from J, the gap between germline ends came to 16 bases. This CDR3 has 14 amino acids. CDR1 and CDR2 from the germline V gene are MDHEN and SYDVKM.

This clonotype was observed at least ten times. This chain connects TRBV2 to TRBJ2-3, with 10 bases that match TRBD2. V lost 4 bases to trimming and J lost 3 bases; unmatched junction nucleotides: 10. Germline V gene lookup returns CDR1 SNHLY and CDR2 FYNNEI. The CDR3 sequence is 17 residues long. The CDR3 nucleotides read TGTGCCAGCAGTGGAAGCGATAGCGGGAGGTTGACAGATACGCAGTATTTT. It yields the protein CASSGSDSGRLTDTQYF.

The V and J genes are TRBV6-1 and TRBJ2-1, with 9 bases that match TRBD2. Germline V gene data show CDR1 as MNHNS and CDR2 as SASEGT. V shed 6 bases and J 3 bases; nucleotides not matched to a gene: 6. This CDR3 is built from 15 residues. For the CDR3, the DNA is TGTGCCAGCAGGTCCCCTAGCGGGAACTACAATGAGCAGTTCTTC. Amino acids: CASRSPSGNYNEQFF.

The chain recombines TRBV6-1 with TRBJ2-7; TRBD2 matches at 9 bases. Germline CDR1 MNHNS, CDR2 SASEGT. Trimming cost V 6 bases and J 2 bases; bases outside gene matches: 8. CDR3 size: 15 residues. The CDR3 region is CASRIRAGGPYEQYF. DNA of the CDR3: TGTGCCAGCAGAATCCGAGCGGGAGGCCCCTACGAGCAGTACTTC.

A few counts support this clonotype. This chain links TRBV15 with TRBJ2-3; TRBD1 or TRBD2 may be the D gene (5 bases each). V was cut by 3 bases and J by 7 bases, with 11 bases left in between. This CDR3 is 13 amino acids long. Germline V lookup: CDR1 LNHNV, CDR2 YYDKDF (reference sequence). CDR3 sequence reads: CATSSGALNTQYF. CDR3 DNA sequence: TGTGCCACCAGCAGCGGGGCACTAAATACGCAGTATTTT.

This clonotype was recorded many times. The chain recombines TRBV10-3 with TRBJ1-1; a possible D gene is TRBD1 (6 bases). Trimming stripped 8 bases from V and 1 base from J, with 17 bases between. This CDR3 is built from 15 residues. Germline V gives CDR1 ENHRY, CDR2 SYGVKD. The CDR3, as DNA: TGTGCCATCTCAAATTACGGGACAACGAACACTGAAGCTTTCTTT. Translation: CAISNYGTTNTEAFF.

Many counts were recorded for this clonotype. The chain uses TRBV19 and TRBJ2-6, with 7 bases identical to TRBD1. Germline values: CDR1 LNHDA, CDR2 SQIVND (reference sequence). The CDR3 is 17 amino acids. J was trimmed by 3 bases and V by 2 bases; bases with no gene match: 7. The CDR3 DNA reads as TGTGCCAGTAGTATATCAGCAGGGGGAATTGGGGCCAACGTCCTGACTTTC. This sequence encodes CASSISAGGIGANVLTF. Full variable domain (outside the CDR3, taken from reference TRBV19 and TRBJ2-6): DGGITQSPKYLFRKEGQNVTLSCEQNLNHDAMYWYRQDPGQGLRLIYYSQIVNDFQKGDIAEGYSVSREKKESFPLTVTSAQKNPTAFYLCASSISAGGIGANVLTFGAGSRLTVL.

This clonotype was seen many times. The V and J genes are TRBV7-8 and TRBJ2-3; D gene unclear. This CDR3 is 14 amino acids long. Germline CDR1 and CDR2: SGHVS and FQNEAQ. V dropped 0 bases and J dropped 3 bases, with 7 bases sitting between them. CDR3 sequence (DNA): TGTGCCAGCAGCTTAGCTCGGCCGACAGATACGCAGTATTTT. Translation: CASSLARPTDTQYF.

Written as DNA, the CDR3 is TGCAGTGCTAGATCCCGGGGATGGAACTATGGCTACACCTTC. This translates into CSARSRGWNYGYTF. This sequence joins TRBV20-1 and TRBJ1-2; D call uncertain. There are 14 residues in the CDR3. Deletions cut 2 bases from V and 2 bases from J, with 12 bases between. CDR1 DFQATT and CDR2 SNEGSKA come from the germline V gene (reference sequence).